The present TCR beta chain was sequenced within a study of T cell repertoires in cytomegalovirus infection. Across the study: Indications came from public TCR beta signatures; they pointed to CMV infection and to a matching HLA type.

TCRdb reanalysed the reads using MiXCR and keeps one entry per CDR3 protein. The repertoire includes roughly 60,000 distinct CDR3 sequences, more than 25% of them detected once, and roughly 70% sits in the top ten. General study findings and limits: In two of eight donors, the top clonotype was HLA-C-restricted CMV-specific.

The CDR3 extends over 16 amino acids. Germline CDR1 and CDR2: ENHRY and SYGVKD. V lost 6 bases, J lost 0 bases, and 4 bases stayed unmatched. Notes on this clonotype: What it binds is unknown.

The clonotype comes from a human donor in good health (CMV status not recorded). Some clones in this sample may be carry-over from other donors' samples. The chain joins TRBV10-3 to TRBJ2-5; 13 nucleotides match TRBD2. The sample consisted of PBMCs, sequenced either directly or after in vitro stimulation (not recorded which). The CDR3 reads CAISQTSGGNQETQYF. In nucleotides, the CDR3 is TGTGCCATCAGCCAGACTAGCGGGGGGAACCAAGAGACCCAGTACTTC.